These T cell receptor beta chains were read from a single sample in a study of OX40 agonist ivuxolimab in advanced cancers. Some clones are missing from TCRdb's copy, which holds only in-frame ones; the method was immunoSEQ multiplex PCR. Among approximately 74,000 clones listed, around 90% were seen once. Here the sequenced sample was CD4+ or CD8+ T cells sorted from blood, taken in a trial of the OX40 agonist ivuxolimab. These receptors were collected from an adult with an advanced solid tumor such as melanoma, head and neck, liver or kidney cancer. Both conserved end residues are part of each CDR3. D genes are given only for firm matches. The size of a clone is reported for some rows only, either as once, few or many, or as a class for expanded clones.

clone_size d_call j_call v_call cdr3_aa cdr3_nt
few . TRBJ2-6 TRBV5-1 CASSLETRGSLGANVLTF TGCGCCAGCAGCTTGGAAACGCGGGGATCGCTGGGCGCCAACGTCCTGACTTTC
. . TRBJ2-7 TRBV9 CASSVDRGEQYF TGTGCCAGCAGCGTAGACCGGGGCGAGCAGTACTTC
. . TRBJ1-2 TRBV6-5 CASSRLQSNYGYTF TGTGCCAGCAGTAGGCTTCAGTCTAACTATGGCTACACCTTC
. TRBD2 TRBJ2-5 TRBV7-3 CASSLAGPLAGGLETQYF TGTGCCAGCAGCTTAGCCGGCCCACTAGCGGGAGGGCTGGAGACCCAGTACTTC
once . TRBJ2-7 TRBV6-5 CASSLDRYTYEQYF TGTGCCAGCAGTCTGGACAGATACACCTACGAGCAGTACTTC
. . TRBJ2-3 TRBV4-2 CASSPRIGADTQYF TGTGCCAGCAGCCCCCGGATTGGGGCAGATACGCAGTATTTT
. TRBD1 TRBJ1-6 TRBV27 CASSLMSGQSSYNSPLHF TGTGCCAGCAGTTTAATGTCGGGACAGAGCTCCTATAATTCACCCCTCCACTTT
. . TRBJ1-2 TRBV27 CASSLSLNNYGYTF TGTGCCAGCAGTTTAAGCCTAAATAACTATGGCTACACCTTC
. TRBD1 TRBJ2-5 TRBV2 CASRPRDRGKETQYF TGTGCCAGCAGGCCCCGGGACAGGGGGAAAGAGACCCAGTACTTC
. TRBD2 TRBJ2-5 TRBV5-1 CASSFGTSGVARETQYF TGCGCCAGCAGCTTTGGGACTAGCGGGGTTGCAAGAGAGACCCAGTACTTC
. . TRBJ2-1 TRBV19 CASSIVAQFF TGTGCCAGTAGTATAGTTGCCCAGTTCTTC
. TRBD2 TRBJ2-3 TRBV6-5 CASSYQGGAGIDTQYF TGTGCCAGCAGTTACCAGGGAGGGGCTGGGATAGATACGCAGTATTTT
. . TRBJ1-2 TRBV28 CASSLTVGVDGYTF TGTGCCAGCAGTCTGACAGTAGGTGTTGATGGCTACACCTTC
. . TRBJ1-2 TRBV5-6 CASSLVQGVYGYTF TGTGCCAGCAGCTTGGTACAGGGCGTCTATGGCTACACCTTC
. TRBD2 TRBJ2-5 TRBV28 CASSSRLAGGETQYF TGTGCCAGCAGTTCGCGACTAGCGGGGGGGGAGACCCAGTACTTC
. . TRBJ2-3 TRBV7-2 CASSLAASRGDTQYF TGTGCCAGCAGCTTAGCTGCTAGCCGGGGAGATACGCAGTATTTT
. TRBD1 TRBJ2-5 TRBV6-1 CASRETGVETQYF TGTGCCAGCAGGGAGACAGGGGTAGAGACCCAGTACTTC